This is a list of T cell receptor beta chains from one sample in a study of T cell responses to AZD1222 COVID-19 vaccine. TCRdb keeps only in-frame clones here, not all; method: immunoSEQ multiplex PCR. The data show approximately 94,000 clones, with around 90% seen just once and 1.8% held by the top ten. Here the sequenced sample was peripheral blood, taken on day 0 of AZD1222 vaccination. These receptors were collected from an adult in good health. The CDR3 runs from the conserved cysteine through the conserved F or W. The order of the fields is CDR3 length, D gene, clone size, J gene, V gene, CDR3 DNA, CDR3 protein. A D gene is named only where the DNA matches it firmly. A row's size may be missing; if present it is once, few, many or a size class.

16 | . | . | TRBJ1-3 | TRBV27 | TGTGCCAGCAGTTTAGAGGAACCGGGCTCTGGAAACACCATATATTTT | CASSLEEPGSGNTIYF
17 | . | once | TRBJ1-4 | TRBV7-9 | TGTGCCAGCAGCTTTGACAGGAGGAAAACAACTAATGAAAAACTGTTTTTT | CASSFDRRKTTNEKLFF
15 | . | . | TRBJ2-1 | TRBV21-1 | TGTGCCAGCAGCAACACTACAACTCTATGTCATGAGCAGTTCTTC | CASSNTTTLCHEQFF
15 | . | . | TRBJ1-4 | TRBV5-1 | TGCGCCAGCAGCCTAAGTCCCGGGACGGGCCCGGGACTGTTTTTT | CASSLSPGTGPGLFF
12 | . | once | TRBJ1-2 | TRBV28 | TGTGCCAGCAGTTTAAAGGGGGGAGGCTACACCTTC | CASSLKGGGYTF
16 | TRBD1 | . | TRBJ2-7 | TRBV7-9 | TGTGCCAGCAGCCCTAGGGGGACAGGGACCCTCTACGAGCAGTACTTC | CASSPRGTGTLYEQYF
15 | . | . | TRBJ2-5 | TRBV5-8 | TGTGCCAGCAGCTTGGCCGGGGCAGACTGGGGGACCCAGTACTTC | CASSLAGADWGTQYF
15 | . | . | TRBJ1-3 | TRBV6-5 | TGTGCCAGCAGTTACTTTCAGGGATCTGGAAACACCATATATTTT | CASSYFQGSGNTIYF
15 | . | . | TRBJ1-1 | TRBV7-9 | TGTGCCAGCAGCTTAGTCCCTGGAGAGAACACTGAAGCTTTCTTT | CASSLVPGENTEAFF
11 | . | . | TRBJ1-1 | TRBV10-3 | TGTGCCATCAGTGAGTCTTCTGAAGCTTTCTTT | CAISESSEAFF
15 | . | few | TRBJ2-7 | TRBV9 | TGTGCCAGCAGCCCCCGGATGGGGGCCACCTACGAGCAGTACTTC | CASSPRMGATYEQYF
16 | . | . | TRBJ1-6 | TRBV4-1 | TGCGCCAGCAGCCAAGGAGGGGGGAATTATAATTCACCCCTCCACTTT | CASSQGGGNYNSPLHF
14 | TRBD1 | . | TRBJ1-4 | TRBV13 | TGTGCCAGCAGCCTCCGACAGGGAACTGAAAAACTGTTTTTT | CASSLRQGTEKLFF
15 | TRBD1 | . | TRBJ1-3 | TRBV30 | TGTGCCTCTCCCTCCGGACAGGGGGCTGGAAACACCATATATTTT | CASPSGQGAGNTIYF
15 | TRBD1 | . | TRBJ1-2 | TRBV24-1 | TGTGCCACCAGTGATCCGGACAGGGCAGGCTATGGCTACACCTTC | CATSDPDRAGYGYTF
15 | TRBD1 | once | TRBJ1-4 | TRBV24-1 | TGTGCCACCAGTGATGCGGGACAGGGGTATGAAAAACTGTTTTTT | CATSDAGQGYEKLFF
13 | . | once | TRBJ2-3 | TRBV18 | TGTGCCAGCTCAGTTACGGGGACAGATACGCAGTATTTT | CASSVTGTDTQYF
14 | TRBD1 | . | TRBJ1-1 | TRBV28 | TGTGCCAGCAGGAAACAGGGGGGGACCCCAGAAGCTTTCTTT | CASRKQGGTPEAFF
15 | . | . | TRBJ2-3 | TRBV5-1 | TGCGCCAGCAGCTTGGCACAGACTAGCACAGATACGCAGTATTTT | CASSLAQTSTDTQYF
11 | . | few | TRBJ2-7 | TRBV2 | TGTGCCAGCAGTGAGATGTCCGCGGAGTACTTC | CASSEMSAEYF
10 | . | . | TRBJ2-5 | TRBV20-1 | TGCAGTGCTGTTAGAGAGACCCAGTACTTC | CSAVRETQYF
14 | TRBD1 | few | TRBJ2-7 | TRBV6-5 | TGTGCCAGCAGCCCCGGGACAGCAGGCTACGAGCAGTACTTC | CASSPGTAGYEQYF
13 | . | . | TRBJ1-2 | TRBV2 | TGTGCCAGCAGTGAATGGCAGGACTATGGCTACACCTTC | CASSEWQDYGYTF
15 | . | . | TRBJ2-7 | TRBV6-6 | TGTGCCAGCAGTTACTCCTCAACAGGGACCTACGAGCAGTACTTC | CASSYSSTGTYEQYF
11 | . | . | TRBJ1-4 | TRBV30 | TGTGCCTGCCACAACAATGAAAAACTGTTTTTT | CACHNNEKLFF
13 | . | . | TRBJ1-3 | TRBV19 | TGTGCCAGTAGTACCGCAAGTGGAAACACCATATATTTT | CASSTASGNTIYF
17 | TRBD1 | . | TRBJ1-5 | TRBV19 | TGTGCCAGTAGTGTTGATAGGCGACAGGGAGTAGGCCAGCCCCAGCATTTT | CASSVDRRQGVGQPQHF
14 | . | . | TRBJ2-1 | TRBV10-3 | TGTGCCAGTACCGGGACCGAGAGAGGTAATGAGCAGTTCTTC | CASTGTERGNEQFF
17 | TRBD1 | . | TRBJ2-7 | TRBV19 | TGTGCCAGTAGTATAGCGGGACAGGGTGAGTTCGGCTACGAGCAGTACTTC | CASSIAGQGEFGYEQYF
11 | TRBD1 | . | TRBJ1-1 | TRBV20-1 | TGCAGTGCTACGACAGGGGGCAGGGCTTTCTTT | CSATTGGRAFF
17 | . | . | TRBJ2-3 | TRBV24-1 | TGTGCCACCAGTGATTTGAAGGGGGTGGAGGGCACAGATACGCAGTATTTT | CATSDLKGVEGTDTQYF